This T cell receptor (beta chain) comes out of a study of T cells after yellow fever vaccination. Findings and limits, study-wide: Once the booster was given, most primary-vaccination clones reappeared, at just under 98% for CD4 and roughly 85% for CD8. Clonotypes found in both CD4 and CD8 compartments made up a small share. On re-exposure, the response was weaker but peaked faster, at day 5 versus 15.

Trimming shortened V by 2 bases and J by 5 bases, and 15 bases separated the two germline ends. The CDR3 is 15 amino acids. Germline-derived CDR1 and CDR2 are SGHVS and FNYEAQ. With regard to this clonotype: Its antigen is unknown.

TCRdb analysed the 5' RACE reads with MiXCR anew, one entry per CDR3 protein. The table lists under 550,000 distinct CDR3 sequences, around a fifth of them singletons. This sequence was found in a young man who received the YFV17D yellow fever vaccine. J is TRBJ2-5 and V is TRBV7-6; possible D gene TRBD1, 7 bases. The material was PBMCs, obtained approximately 22 days after the first yellow fever vaccination. CDR3: CASSLNQGGAETQYF. As DNA, the CDR3 is TGTGCCAGCAGCTTAAATCAGGGGGGAGCTGAGACCCAGTACTTC.